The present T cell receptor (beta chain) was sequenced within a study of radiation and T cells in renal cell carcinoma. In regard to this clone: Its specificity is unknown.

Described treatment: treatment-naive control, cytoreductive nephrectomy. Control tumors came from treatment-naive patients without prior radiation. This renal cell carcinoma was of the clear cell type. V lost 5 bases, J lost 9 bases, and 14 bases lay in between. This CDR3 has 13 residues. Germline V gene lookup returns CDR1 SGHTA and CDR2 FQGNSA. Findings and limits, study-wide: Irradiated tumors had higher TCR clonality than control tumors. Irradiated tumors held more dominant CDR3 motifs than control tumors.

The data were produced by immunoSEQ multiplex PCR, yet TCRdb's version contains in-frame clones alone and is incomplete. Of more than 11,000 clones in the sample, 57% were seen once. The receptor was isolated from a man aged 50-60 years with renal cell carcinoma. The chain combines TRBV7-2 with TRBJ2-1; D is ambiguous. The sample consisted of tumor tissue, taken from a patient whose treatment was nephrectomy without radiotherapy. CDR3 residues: CASSLSIGREQFF. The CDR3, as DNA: TGTGCCAGCAGCCTGTCGATCGGGCGTGAGCAGTTCTTC.